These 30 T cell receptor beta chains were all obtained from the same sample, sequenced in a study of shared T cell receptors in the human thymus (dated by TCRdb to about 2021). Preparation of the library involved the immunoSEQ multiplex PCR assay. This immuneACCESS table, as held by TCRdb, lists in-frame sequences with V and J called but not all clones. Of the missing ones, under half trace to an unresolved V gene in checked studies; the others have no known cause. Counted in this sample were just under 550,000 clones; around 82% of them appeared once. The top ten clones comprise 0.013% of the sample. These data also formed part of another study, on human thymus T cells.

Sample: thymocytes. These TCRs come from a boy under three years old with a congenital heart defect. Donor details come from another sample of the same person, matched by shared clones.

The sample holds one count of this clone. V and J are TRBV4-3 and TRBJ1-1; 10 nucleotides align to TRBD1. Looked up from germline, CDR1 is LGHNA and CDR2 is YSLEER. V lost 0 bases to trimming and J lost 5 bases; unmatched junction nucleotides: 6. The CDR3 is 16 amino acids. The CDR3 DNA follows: TGCGCCAGCAGCCAAGAGCCGACAGGGGGCCCGACTGAAGCTTTCTTT. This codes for CASSQEPTGGPTEAFF.

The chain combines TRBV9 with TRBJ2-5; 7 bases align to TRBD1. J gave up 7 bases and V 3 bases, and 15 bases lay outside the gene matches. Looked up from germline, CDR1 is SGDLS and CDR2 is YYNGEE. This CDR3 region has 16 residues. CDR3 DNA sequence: TGTGCCAGCAGCGGACCCTACGACAGGGCATTAGGGACCCAGTACTTC. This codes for CASSGPYDRALGTQYF.

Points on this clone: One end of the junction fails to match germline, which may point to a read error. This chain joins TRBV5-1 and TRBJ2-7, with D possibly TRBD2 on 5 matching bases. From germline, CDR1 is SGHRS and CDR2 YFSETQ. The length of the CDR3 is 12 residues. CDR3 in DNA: TGCGCCAGCAGCCCTGGAGGCTCCTACTGTGACTTC. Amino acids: CASSPGGSYCDF. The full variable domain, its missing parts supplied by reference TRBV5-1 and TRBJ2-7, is KAGVTQTPRYLIKTRGQQVTLSCSPISGHRSVSWYQQTPGQGLQFLFEYFSETQRNKGNFPGRFSGRQFSNSRSEMNVSTLELGDSALYLCASSPGGSYCDFGPGTRLTVT.

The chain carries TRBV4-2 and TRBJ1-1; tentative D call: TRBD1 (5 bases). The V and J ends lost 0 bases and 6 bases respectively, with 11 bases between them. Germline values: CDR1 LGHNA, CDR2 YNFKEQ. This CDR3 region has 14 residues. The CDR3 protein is CASSQDPGCPEAFF. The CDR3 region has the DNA TGTGCCAGCAGCCAAGATCCAGGGTGCCCTGAAGCTTTCTTT.

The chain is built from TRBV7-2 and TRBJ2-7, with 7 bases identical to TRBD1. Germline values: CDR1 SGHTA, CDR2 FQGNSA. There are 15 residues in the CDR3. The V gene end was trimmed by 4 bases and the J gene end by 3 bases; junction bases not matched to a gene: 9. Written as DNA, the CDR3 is TGTGCCAGCAGCTCCGGACAGGACCACCTCTACGAGCAGTACTTC. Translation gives CASSSGQDHLYEQYF.

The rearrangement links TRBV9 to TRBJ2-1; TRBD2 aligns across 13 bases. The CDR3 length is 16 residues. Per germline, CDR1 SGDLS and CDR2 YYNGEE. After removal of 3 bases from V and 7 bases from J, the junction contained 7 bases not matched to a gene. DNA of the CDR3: TGTGCCAGCAGCGGAGGCGGGACTAGCGGGGCTAATGAGCAGTTCTTC. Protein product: CASSGGGTSGANEQFF.

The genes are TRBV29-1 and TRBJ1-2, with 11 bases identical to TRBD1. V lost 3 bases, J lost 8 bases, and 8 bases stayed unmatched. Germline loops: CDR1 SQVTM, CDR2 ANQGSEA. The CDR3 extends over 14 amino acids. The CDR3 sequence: CSVDPGQGARGYTF. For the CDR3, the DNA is TGCAGCGTTGACCCAGGACAGGGGGCGAGAGGCTACACCTTC.

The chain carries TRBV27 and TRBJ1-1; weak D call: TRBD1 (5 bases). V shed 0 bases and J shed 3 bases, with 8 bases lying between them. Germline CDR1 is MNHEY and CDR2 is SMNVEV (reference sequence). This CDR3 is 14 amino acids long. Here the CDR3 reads CASSLSREDTEAFF. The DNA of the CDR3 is TGTGCCAGCAGTTTATCCAGGGAGGACACTGAAGCTTTCTTT.

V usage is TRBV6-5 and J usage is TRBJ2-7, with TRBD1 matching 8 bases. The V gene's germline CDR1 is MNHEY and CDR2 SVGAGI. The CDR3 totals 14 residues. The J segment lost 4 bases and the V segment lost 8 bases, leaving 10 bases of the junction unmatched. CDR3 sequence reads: CASATLDRDYEQYF. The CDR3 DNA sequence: TGTGCCAGCGCTACCTTGGACAGGGATTACGAGCAGTACTTC.

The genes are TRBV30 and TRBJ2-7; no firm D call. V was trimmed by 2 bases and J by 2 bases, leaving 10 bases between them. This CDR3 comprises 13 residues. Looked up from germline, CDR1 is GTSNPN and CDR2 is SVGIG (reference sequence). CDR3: CAWSPPLTYEQYF. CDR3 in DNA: TGTGCCTGGAGTCCTCCCCTTACCTACGAGCAGTACTTC.

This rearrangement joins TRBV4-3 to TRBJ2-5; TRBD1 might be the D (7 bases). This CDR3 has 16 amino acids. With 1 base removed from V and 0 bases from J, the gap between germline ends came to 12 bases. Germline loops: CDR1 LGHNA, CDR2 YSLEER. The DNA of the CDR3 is TGCGCCAGCAGCCAAGCTCAGGGGGGTGACCAAGAGACCCAGTACTTC. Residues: CASSQAQGGDQETQYF.

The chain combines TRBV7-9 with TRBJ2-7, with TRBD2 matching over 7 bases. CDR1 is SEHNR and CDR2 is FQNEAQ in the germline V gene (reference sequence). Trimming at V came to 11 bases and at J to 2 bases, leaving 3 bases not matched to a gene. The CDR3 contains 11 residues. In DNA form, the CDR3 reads TGTGCCCTCGGGAGGACCTACGAGCAGTACTTC. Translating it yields CALGRTYEQYF. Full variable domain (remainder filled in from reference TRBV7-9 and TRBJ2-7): DTGVSQNPRHKITKRGQNVTFRCDPISEHNRLYWYRQTLGQGPEFLTYFQNEAQLEKSRLLSDRFSAERPKGSFSTLEIQRTEQGDSAMYLCALGRTYEQYFGPGTRLTVT.

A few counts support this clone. CDR3 coding DNA: TGTGCCAGCAGCTTGGCCTCGGGTGAGGAGACCCAGTACTTC. It codes for CASSLASGEETQYF. The chain joins TRBV5-8 to TRBJ2-5; D not resolved. The CDR3 spans 14 residues. V was cut by 0 bases and J by 5 bases, with 11 bases left in between. Germline V gene data show CDR1 as SGHTS and CDR2 as YDEGEE.

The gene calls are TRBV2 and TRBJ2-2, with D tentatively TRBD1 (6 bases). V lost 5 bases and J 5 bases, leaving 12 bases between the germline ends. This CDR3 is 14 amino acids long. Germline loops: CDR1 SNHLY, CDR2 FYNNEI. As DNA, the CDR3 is TGTGCCAGCAGTACCACAGGGCTGACCGGGGAGCTGTTTTTT. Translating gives CASSTTGLTGELFF.

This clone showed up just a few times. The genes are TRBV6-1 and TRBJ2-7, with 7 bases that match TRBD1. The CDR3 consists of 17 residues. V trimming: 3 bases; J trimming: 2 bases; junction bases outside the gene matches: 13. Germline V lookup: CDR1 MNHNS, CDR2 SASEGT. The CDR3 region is CASSEEAGTVDTYEQYF. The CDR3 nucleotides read TGTGCCAGCAGTGAGGAGGCCGGGACAGTTGATACCTACGAGCAGTACTTC.

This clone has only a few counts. CDR3 in DNA: TGTGCCAGCAGTCTCCAGACAGGGGAGGACGGCTACACCTTC. The encoded protein is CASSLQTGEDGYTF. V usage is TRBV6-5 and J usage is TRBJ1-2, with TRBD1 identical over 8 bases. CDR1 is MNHEY, CDR2 SVGAGI, per germline. V lost 5 bases, J lost 8 bases, and 10 bases stayed unmatched. This CDR3 is 14 amino acids long.

The CDR3 nucleotides are TGTGCCAGCAGTTTACATCCCGGGGACACTGAAGCTTTCTTT. Encoded protein: CASSLHPGDTEAFF. V and J are TRBV27 and TRBJ1-1, with no clear D. Germline V lookup: CDR1 MNHEY, CDR2 SMNVEV (reference sequence). This CDR3 has 14 amino acids. V was cut by 2 bases and J by 3 bases, with 10 bases left in between.

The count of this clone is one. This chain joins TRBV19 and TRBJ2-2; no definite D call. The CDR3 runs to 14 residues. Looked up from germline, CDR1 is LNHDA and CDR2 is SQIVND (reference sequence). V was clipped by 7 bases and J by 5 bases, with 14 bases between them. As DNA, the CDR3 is TGTGCCAGTAAGGAAGGCAGCGAGACCGGGGAGCTGTTTTTT. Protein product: CASKEGSETGELFF.

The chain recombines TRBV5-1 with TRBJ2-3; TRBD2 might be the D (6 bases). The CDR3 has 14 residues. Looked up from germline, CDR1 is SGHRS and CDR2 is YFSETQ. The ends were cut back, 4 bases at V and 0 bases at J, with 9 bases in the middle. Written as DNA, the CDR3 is TGCGCCAGCAGCCCCGGGACTAGCACAGATACGCAGTATTTT. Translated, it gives CASSPGTSTDTQYF.

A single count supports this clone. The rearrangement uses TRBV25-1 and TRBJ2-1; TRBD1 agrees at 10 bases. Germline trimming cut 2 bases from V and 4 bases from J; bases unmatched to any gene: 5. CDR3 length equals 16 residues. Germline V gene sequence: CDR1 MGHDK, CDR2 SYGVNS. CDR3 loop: CASSEHGTGAYNEQFF. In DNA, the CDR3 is TGTGCCAGCAGTGAACACGGGACAGGGGCTTACAATGAGCAGTTCTTC.

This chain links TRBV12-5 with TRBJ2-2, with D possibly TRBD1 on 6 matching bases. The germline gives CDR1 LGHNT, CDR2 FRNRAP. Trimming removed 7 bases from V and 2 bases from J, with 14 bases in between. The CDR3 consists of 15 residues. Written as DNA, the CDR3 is TGTGCTAGTGCCCAAGGGGGTTCTAACACCGGGGAGCTGTTTTTT. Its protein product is CASAQGGSNTGELFF.

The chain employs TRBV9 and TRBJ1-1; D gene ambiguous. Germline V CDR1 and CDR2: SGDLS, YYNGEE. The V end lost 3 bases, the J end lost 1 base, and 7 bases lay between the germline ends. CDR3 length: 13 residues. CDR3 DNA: TGTGCCAGCAGCGGCGGAAGGAACACTGAAGCTTTCTTT. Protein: CASSGGRNTEAFF. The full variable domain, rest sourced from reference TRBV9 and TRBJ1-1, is DSGVTQTPKHLITATGQRVTLRCSPRSGDLSVYWYQQSLDQGLQFLIQYYNGEERAKGNILERFSAQQFPDLHSELNLSSLELGDSALYFCASSGGRNTEAFFGQGTRLTVV.

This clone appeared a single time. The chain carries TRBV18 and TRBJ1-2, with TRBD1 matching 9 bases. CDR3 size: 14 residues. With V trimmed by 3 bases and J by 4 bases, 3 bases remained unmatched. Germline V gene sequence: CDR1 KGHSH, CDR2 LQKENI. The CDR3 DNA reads TGTGCCAGCTCACCCGGACAGGGGCTCTATGGCTACACCTTC. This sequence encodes CASSPGQGLYGYTF.

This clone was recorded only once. The CDR3 reads CASSQKTDTGELFF. CDR3 bases: TGCGCCAGCAGCCAAAAAACAGACACCGGGGAGCTGTTTTTT. The chain combines TRBV4-3 with TRBJ2-2; D is ambiguous. Germline V gene data show CDR1 as LGHNA and CDR2 as YSLEER. The CDR3 contains 14 residues. The V gene lost 2 bases and the J gene lost 3 bases, with 7 bases spanning the gap.

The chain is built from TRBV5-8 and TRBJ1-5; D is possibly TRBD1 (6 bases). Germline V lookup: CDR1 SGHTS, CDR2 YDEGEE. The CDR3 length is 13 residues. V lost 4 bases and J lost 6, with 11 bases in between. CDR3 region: CASSGQRPQPQHF. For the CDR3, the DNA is TGTGCCAGCAGCGGACAGCGACCTCAGCCCCAGCATTTT.

CDR3 region: CASSQAYDREIYEQYF. As DNA, the CDR3 is TGCGCCAGCAGTCAGGCCTACGACAGAGAGATCTACGAGCAGTACTTC. The chain uses TRBV23-1 and TRBJ2-7; the D gene is possibly TRBD1 (5 bases). TRBV23-1 is an ORF; its function is uncertain. V shed 3 bases and J shed 3 bases, with 18 bases lying between them. The CDR3 has 16 amino acids.

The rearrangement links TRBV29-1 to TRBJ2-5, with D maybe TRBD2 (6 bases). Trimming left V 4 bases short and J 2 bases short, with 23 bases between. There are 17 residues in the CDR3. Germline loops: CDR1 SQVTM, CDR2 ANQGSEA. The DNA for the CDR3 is TGCAGCGTTGGTATTGCGTGGAGGGGAGAAAGACAAGAGACCCAGTACTTC. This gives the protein CSVGIAWRGERQETQYF.

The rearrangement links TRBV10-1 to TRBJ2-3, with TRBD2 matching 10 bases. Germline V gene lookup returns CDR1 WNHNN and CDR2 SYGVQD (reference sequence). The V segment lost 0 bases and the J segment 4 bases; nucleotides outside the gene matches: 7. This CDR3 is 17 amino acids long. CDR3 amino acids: CASSESGSGRGPDTQYF. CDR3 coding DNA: TGCGCCAGCAGTGAGTCGGGGAGCGGGAGGGGGCCAGATACGCAGTATTTT.

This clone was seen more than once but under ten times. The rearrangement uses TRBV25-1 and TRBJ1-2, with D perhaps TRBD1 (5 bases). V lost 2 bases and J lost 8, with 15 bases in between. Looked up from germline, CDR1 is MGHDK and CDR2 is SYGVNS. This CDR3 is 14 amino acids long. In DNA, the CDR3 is TGTGCCAGCAGTGAAGAAGCTGGTAGGGGCGGCTACACCTTC. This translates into CASSEEAGRGGYTF.

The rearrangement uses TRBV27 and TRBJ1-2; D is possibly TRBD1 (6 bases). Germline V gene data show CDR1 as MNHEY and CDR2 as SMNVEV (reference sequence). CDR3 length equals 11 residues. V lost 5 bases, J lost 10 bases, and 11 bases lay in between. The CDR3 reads CASSLGHSYTF. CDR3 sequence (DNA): TGTGCCAGCAGTCTGGGACATTCCTACACCTTC.